This T cell receptor (beta chain) is from a study of blood T cell repertoires in COVID-19. Study-wide background: Some COVID-19 samples were acute and others convalescent; all came from the United States, Italy and Spain. T cells, B-cell-depleted T cells, or PBMCs supplied cDNA or gDNA.

Study processing details: How many nucleated cells were present was estimated from reference gene primer amplification. Clones were sequenced by immunoSEQ multiplex PCR, and TCRdb holds only the in-frame ones, with some missing. The DNA gave D and trimming, while V, J and clone size come from that table. The sample lists fewer than 85,000 clones, around 91% seen once, with under 1.1% in the top ten. The CDR3 is 13 amino acids. The ends were cut back, 6 bases at V and 5 bases at J, with 14 bases in the middle. The sample comprised peripheral blood. This TCR was sampled from a woman aged 45-59 years in a cohort sampled during active COVID-19. The J gene is TRBJ2-7, the V gene TRBV12-3 or TRBV12-4; D possibly corresponds to TRBD1 (5 bases). CDR3 bases: TGTGCCAGCAGGGAACCCAGCAGGGACGAGCAGTACTTC. Translated: CASREPSRDEQYF.